This T cell receptor beta chain is from a study of cytomegalovirus exposure and HLA in healthy donors (dated by TCRdb to 2017 to 2019). Regarding the research as a whole: In an earlier analysis of several hundred of the donors, 276 Gb of sequence data and 120 million or so unique TCR beta sequences from some 170 million T cells were reported. A separate validation cohort of approximately 130 different subjects was used in addition to the approximately 610-subject first cohort. An early release covering roughly 600 HLA-typed donors comprised approximately 290 gigabases of sequencing data and around 80 million unique TCR sequences. Four to six DR-DQ haplotypes were handled as single units for association and clustering, since linkage in the cohort was strong. An earlier analysis of 500 to 650 of the donors applied high-throughput TCR beta sequencing to assess whether each TCR beta V gene segment acted as functional or pseudogenic. The later analysis used no new phenotypic data to find candidate immune exposures, relying instead on TCR beta sequences and their occurrence across donors. In a later genetic analysis, genome-wide SNP genotypes for about 65% of the 666 donors were used, and that subset was treated as a discovery cohort. The study aimed to test whether cataloging public T cell receptors could reveal signatures of past pathogen exposure. The study profiled the T cell repertoires of 550 to 700 subjects by immunosequencing and related them to cytomegalovirus serostatus. Class I and class II HLA loci were covered by the typing at four-digit resolution. Among roughly 400 genotyped donors of the cohort, an average of about 240,000 unique TCR beta nucleotide sequences were sequenced per donor, roughly 18% of them non-productive. Typing coverage differed by locus: A, B, C, DRB1 and DQB1 were typed in roughly 620-630 donors, DQA1 in 500 to 550, DPA1 in 600 to 610, and DPB1 in around 490. A later analysis re-examined previously published TCR beta repertoires from just over 650 donors and added high-resolution HLA genotyping to investigate patterns of TCR occurrence. The genetic ancestry cluster associated with self-reported Caucasian donors included 70% to 85% of the 350 to 500 genotyped donors. To predict cytomegalovirus infection status, the study brought together high-throughput TCR immunosequencing, statistical association of individual TCRs with disease status, and machine learning. All discovery cohort repertoires had been generated on a single sequencing platform. Donor age, sex, ethnicity and CMV serostatus were compiled alongside the repertoire data. Results and caveats for the whole study, not just this receptor: Broadly in line with IMGT annotations, most TCR beta V segments showed up in productive rearrangements about 90% or about 30% of the time in an earlier analysis of under 700 of the donors. Strong co-occurrence of HLA alleles, especially DR and DQ, made assigning TCR associations to individual alleles difficult. In a later analysis, several top co-occurrence clusters were reported to appear linked to parvovirus B19, influenza, CMV and Epstein-Barr virus. Over 15 rarely observed V segments, including chromosome 9 orphons, were excluded from the earlier analysis of about 600 of the donors because counts were too low. The presence/absence analyses assumed that sequencing depth was roughly uniform across donors, and that assumption may not be true. Specific HLA alleles were associated with 15,000 to 20,000 TCR beta sequences at a false discovery rate of 0.05 in a later analysis. Most CMV-associated TCR beta chains appeared to be HLA-restricted in a later analysis, and the HLA associations seemed to be driven largely by CMV exposure. Only TCR beta chains were sequenced in this cohort, and the absence of alpha or paired-chain data limited detectable features. Compared with equally common non-associated chains, HLA-associated TCR beta chains in a later analysis were more clonally expanded and had lower generation probabilities. A total of some 180 TCR beta chains were listed by the study as associated with cytomegalovirus. HLA typing was unavailable for some donors at each locus, so association tests used only the typed subset. Most TCR sequences were seen in very few donors, while some public TCRs were found in many individuals. A further reported finding was that TCR beta sequences accurately predicted the HLA-A and HLA-B alleles for most subjects in the first cohort. In vitro tests confirmed that a few of the cytomegalovirus-associated TCR beta chains recognize cytomegalovirus antigens. V-gene and J-gene trimming of TCR beta chains was associated with a missense DCLRE1C variant in a later genetic analysis, and the association was replicated in an independent cohort. In a later analysis, the rate of TCR association differed among HLA loci, with DRB1 alleles having the most associated TCRs and HLA-C alleles having the fewest. In both the original and validation cohorts, the classifier was reported to diagnose cytomegalovirus status with high specificity and sensitivity. It was suggested by the authors that the approach could potentially be generalized to other disease states and immunological phenotypes. A cluster of highly shared sequence variants was judged likely to represent a technical artifact of the sequencing pipeline. A later genetic analysis reported fewer N-insertions in productive TCRs among donors in an Asian-associated ancestry cluster than the approximately 700-donor mean. The only immune exposure information available for the cohort was CMV serostatus. Linkage disequilibrium might explain the correlated functional status among segregating V segments, but an unknown experimental factor could not be ruled out. Some IMGT-functional V segments, including TRBV6-2 and TRBV6-3, could not be told apart with the 87-base-pair reads, so those segments were excluded.

In total, roughly 710 healthy bone marrow donors made up the cohort. All cohort members were sampled while nominally healthy, although unrecorded immune exposures were likely present. The donor was CMV seropositive and belonged to the group of 250 to 350 seropositive cohort members. Every donor gave a peripheral blood sample, and the peripheral blood mononuclear cells from that sample were used for TCR beta sequencing. The Qiagen DNeasy Blood Extraction Kit was used to extract genomic DNA from the blood cell samples. The library was produced with the immunoSEQ multiplex PCR assay. For the multiplex PCR, a mixture combining 60 forward primers for TCR Vbeta segments and 13 reverse primers for TCR Jbeta segments was used. The CDR3 region of rearranged TCR beta genes was amplified from genomic DNA by a multiplex PCR assay. The Illumina HiSeq System was used to sequence the amplified TCR beta libraries as 87-base-pair reads. For the original study's pipeline: A later analysis counted about 76 million unique TCR beta chains across the 650 to 800 repertoires, and some 11 million of these chains were shared by at least two donors. Raw reads were error-corrected and collapsed into unique sequences with a nearest-neighbor algorithm that merged closely related sequences to remove PCR and sequencing errors. CDR3 sequences were aligned to IMGT reference sequences to assign V, D and J gene segments. Each retained sequence needed at least a six-nucleotide match to both a V gene segment and a J gene segment. Rearrangements were called productive when the CDR3 lacked stop codons and stayed in frame with V and J; all others were non-productive. Following IMGT convention, CDR3 was defined as the stretch from the second conserved V-encoded cysteine up to the conserved J-encoded phenylalanine. The earlier analysis of about 610 of the donors excluded any sequence lacking an unambiguous match to a single V gene segment. In an earlier analysis of some 590 of the donors, a V segment was called functional when productive rearrangements were above 56.7%, and segregating when the standard deviation between donors exceeded 5%. A statistical classification framework was developed to diagnose cytomegalovirus status using the catalog of TCR beta chain sequences. A later analysis assigned V and J genes by comparing TCR nucleotide sequences with IMGT/GENE-DB human TR gene sequences. In a later analysis, CDR3 sequences and most-parsimonious VDJ recombination scenarios were assigned using the TCRdist pipeline. In a later analysis, each TCR beta chain was defined by its CDR3 amino acid sequence together with its V-gene family, and reads without a unique V-gene family were excluded. In a later analysis, several hundred highly shared, low-generation-probability nucleotide sequences were removed to address suspected cross-contamination and a sequencing artifact. In a later analysis, a clonal expansion index for each public chain was calculated from normalized within-repertoire ranks of inferred template counts. In a later analysis, generation probabilities were computed using a VDJ recombination model fitted to out-of-frame rearrangements, and the results were checked against IGoR. In a later analysis, TCR-TCR, TCR-HLA and TCR-CMV co-occurrence was scored with hypergeometric tests, and a repertoire-size bias correction was applied to TCR pairs. To estimate false discovery rates, a later analysis permuted the HLA or CMV assignments 20 times. In a later analysis, co-occurring TCRs were grouped using DBSCAN, with TCRdist sequence similarity added in when clustering inside HLA-allele-positive subsets. Repertoires with fewer than 30,000 or more than 120,000 public chains, plus five repertoires with anomalous nucleotide sharing, were excluded from co-occurrence clustering. TCRdb mirrors the immuneACCESS table, restricted to in-frame sequences. Some clones are absent from its copies; in checked studies, under half trace to an unresolved V gene, and the reason for the others is unknown. The V and J calls and clone size were taken over from that table, and D and trimming were inferred from the DNA. This sample's listing comprises 60,000 to 70,000 clones. The ten top clones hold 5.3% of the sample.

As regards this clone: The target of this receptor is not known.

From a lookup of the germline V gene, CDR1 and CDR2 are SGDLS and YYNGEE. From the cysteine through the phenylalanine, the CDR3 covers 14 amino acids. Only the CDR3 region is kept as DNA, spanning 42 bases read in frame from base 1. The trim is 3 bases for V and 0 bases for J, with a gap of 7 bases between the germline ends. Recombination connected TRBV9 to TRBJ2-1; no D segment can be confidently identified. The receptor was isolated from a man aged 30 to 39 in good health and CMV-seropositive. What was sequenced was PBMCs. The CDR3 reads CASSAESSYNEQFF. The nucleotides read TGTGCCAGCAGCGCGGAGAGCTCCTACAATGAGCAGTTCTTC.